These 4 T cell receptor beta chains were sequenced from one sample in a study of T cell clones after liver transplantation. TCRdb's table, derived via immunoSEQ multiplex PCR, lists solely in-frame clones and lacks some. The sample has around 77,000 clones; 80% are singletons. The sample in question was CD4+ T cells from blood, obtained 12 months after liver transplant. Receptor source: a human patient who received a liver transplant. T cells may partly derive from the graft donor.

This clone was observed once. The rearrangement uses TRBV30 and TRBJ1-2, with TRBD1 matching over 7 bases. Germline V gives CDR1 GTSNPN, CDR2 SVGIG (reference sequence). This CDR3 is 13 amino acids long. Losses at the gene ends were 3 bases for V and 8 bases for J; bases not matched to a gene: 9. CDR3 bases: TGTGCCTGGAGCCACGGGACAGAAAGGGGCTACACCTTC. Protein sequence: CAWSHGTERGYTF.

CDR3 sequence: CASSPTARDEKLFF. DNA of the CDR3: TGTGCCAGCTCACCGACCGCCAGGGATGAAAAACTGTTTTTT. This rearrangement joins TRBV18 to TRBJ1-4; D is perhaps TRBD1 (5 bases). Trimming removed 3 bases from V and 6 bases from J, with 11 bases in between. The CDR3 is made up of 14 amino acids. Germline V gene data show CDR1 as KGHSH and CDR2 as LQKENI.

The J gene is TRBJ2-3, the V gene TRBV19; TRBD2 might be the D (5 bases). The CDR3 sequence is 14 residues long. The V gene's germline CDR1 is LNHDA and CDR2 SQIVND (reference sequence). V was trimmed by 1 base and J by 6 bases, leaving 11 bases between them. CDR3 sequence: CASSIGSARDTQYF. Written as DNA, the CDR3 is TGTGCCAGTAGTATAGGTAGCGCCAGGGATACGCAGTATTTT. The whole variable domain, remainder taken from reference TRBV19 and TRBJ2-3, is DGGITQSPKYLFRKEGQNVTLSCEQNLNHDAMYWYRQDPGQGLRLIYYSQIVNDFQKGDIAEGYSVSREKKESFPLTVTSAQKNPTAFYLCASSIGSARDTQYFGPGTRLTVL.

The rearrangement uses TRBV6-1 and TRBJ2-7, with D unresolved. The length of the CDR3 is 16 residues. Germline V gene data show CDR1 as MNHNS and CDR2 as SASEGT. V lost 2 bases and J lost 2, with 16 bases in between. The CDR3 is CASSETSGWLPYEQYF. In nucleotides, the CDR3 is TGTGCCAGCAGTGAAACATCCGGGTGGCTTCCCTACGAGCAGTACTTC.